This T cell receptor beta chain was documented in a study of CD8 T cells in Susac syndrome. Under recently defined diagnostic criteria, the patients with Susac syndrome qualified as having definite or probable disease. RNA amounts of about 0.5 to 1 ug underwent reverse transcription with random hexamers. The immunoSEQ assay covered 54 Vbeta and 13 Jbeta segments for CDR3. TCRdb ran MiXCR on the immunoSEQ multiplex PCR reads and lists one entry per CDR3 protein. The sample holds fewer than 85,000 distinct CDR3 sequences; approximately 95% are singletons and the top ten take roughly 0.44%. The source of this sequence is a human donor with Susac syndrome. The sequenced sample was CD8+ T cells from PBMCs.

The CDR3 region has the DNA TGCAGTGCTAGAGATGGGCTAGCGCCTTACACCGGGGAGCTGTTTTTT. Translated: CSARDGLAPYTGELFF. This chain links TRBV20-1 with TRBJ2-2; tentative D call: TRBD2 (6 bases). Between the trimmed V and J ends, which lost 0 bases and 3 bases, there was a span of 14 bases. The CDR3 extends over 16 amino acids. Per the germline V gene, CDR1 is DFQATT and CDR2 is SNEGSKA (reference sequence).